The 4 T cell receptor beta chains in this list originate from one sample, sequenced in a study of T cells after yellow fever vaccination. MiXCR, applied by TCRdb to the 5' RACE reads, yields one record per CDR3 protein. The sample has 250,000 to 350,000 distinct CDR3 sequences, over 3.5% seen once. The source material was PBMCs, sampled 15 days after the yellow fever booster vaccination. These receptors all come from a young man who received the YFV17D yellow fever vaccine.

This clonotype showed up many times. V is TRBV29-1 and J is TRBJ2-1; D is perhaps TRBD2 (7 bases). This CDR3 comprises 14 residues. In germline, CDR1 is SQVTM, CDR2 ANQGSEA. Trimming removed 2 bases at V and 2 bases at J, with 10 bases between. CDR3 sequence: CSVERGATYNEQFF. CDR3 coding DNA: TGCAGCGTTGAACGGGGGGCCACCTACAATGAGCAGTTCTTC.

In this sample, this clonotype turned up a few times. The chain has TRBV12-3 or TRBV12-4 and TRBJ1-1; D is uncertain. This CDR3 has 11 residues. The V gene lost 6 bases and the J gene lost 8 bases, with 10 bases spanning the gap. CDR3 residues: CASRAFGEAFF. The CDR3 coding sequence is TGTGCCAGCAGGGCCTTCGGCGAAGCTTTCTTT.

Ten or more counts support this clonotype. This chain uses TRBV20-1 with TRBJ2-7; 9 bases are a match to TRBD1. This CDR3 comprises 14 residues. Germline V gives CDR1 DFQATT, CDR2 SNEGSKA (reference sequence). The junction had 7 bases not matched to a gene; V was cut back by 4 bases and J by 3 bases. The CDR3 region is CSATDRGNFYEQYV. The CDR3 nucleotides are TGCAGTGCTACCGACAGGGGGAATTTCTACGAGCAGTACGTC.

Only a few counts were recorded for this clonotype. The chain is built from TRBV3-1 and TRBJ2-7; perhaps TRBD1 as D (5 bases). The germline V gene encodes CDR1 LGHDT and CDR2 YNNKEL (reference sequence). The CDR3 is made up of 17 amino acids. Trimming pared 0 bases from V and 2 bases from J, leaving 17 bases between. This CDR3 is CASSQDTITTEAYEQYV. The CDR3 DNA is TGTGCCAGCAGCCAAGACACTATTACGACAGAAGCCTACGAGCAGTACGTC.